This note documents a single T cell receptor beta chain sequence. With 4 bases removed from V and 10 bases from J, the gap between germline ends came to 3 bases. CDR1 and CDR2 from the germline V gene are SGHTS and YDEGEE. The CDR3 runs 8 residues. The record originates from a study of PD-L1 blockade in urothelial cancer. The method was immunoSEQ multiplex PCR; TCRdb's version includes in-frame clones alone and lacks a portion of them. The data contain around 50,000 clones, 75% to 85% of them seen just once; the ten biggest clones take up approximately 1.7%. Documented time point: pretreatment peripheral blood. Locally advanced or metastatic urothelial carcinoma affected all patients.

The rearrangement joins TRBV5-8 to TRBJ2-7, with D unresolved. The sequenced sample was PBMCs, obtained around atezolizumab (anti-PD-L1) treatment. The TCR sequence derives from a man aged 45-60 years with urothelial cancer. CDR3 in DNA: TGTGCCAGCAGCCCACAGTACGTC. Encoded protein: CASSPQYV.